Sequencing of this TCR beta chain was carried out in a study of tumor-infiltrating lymphocytes in primary liver carcinoma. The study's findings and limits: Compared with blood, tumor repertoires held significantly more in their top 250 clones.

Details on this clonotype: Its antigen is still unknown. This may be a read error: a much more frequent sequence differs by one nucleotide.

Germline assignment: CDR1 KGHDR and CDR2 SFDVKD. The length of the CDR3 is 15 residues. The approximately 17-32 mg bulk tissue piece was not sorted before simultaneous RNA and DNA extraction. cDNA specific to TCR beta was made from approximately 0.55 ug of total RNA, with a constant-region primer employed for priming. Construction of TCR beta libraries relied on three successive nested multiplex PCR rounds employing slightly modified ARM-PCR. For around 11 cycles apiece, the opening two PCR rounds ran with TRBV1-TRBV30 forward primers and a C-beta reverse primer. TCRdb itself ran the multiplex PCR reads through MiXCR, one entry per CDR3 protein. This table has 100,000 or so distinct CDR3 sequences, approximately 78% appearing once.

The sequenced material came from liver tumor tissue from sampling region 3. Subset meaning: tumor region T3, left-lateral pole. The clonotype originates from a man aged 35 to 55 with primary liver carcinoma and hepatitis B virus infection. V gene TRBV24-1 combines with J gene TRBJ2-1, with D perhaps TRBD2 (6 bases). The CDR3 DNA is TGTGCCACCGGTGATTTAGCGGAGTCCTACAATGAGCAGTTCTTC. Translation: CATGDLAESYNEQFF.